A selection of T cell receptor beta chains follows, all from one sample in a study of cytomegalovirus exposure and HLA in healthy donors. Generated by immunoSEQ multiplex PCR, the TCRdb table keeps only in-frame clones and is missing some. Here the sample spans nearly 200,000 clones, more than 75% being singletons. The sample was PBMCs. The receptors were gathered from a woman aged 45-60 years in good health and CMV-seropositive. Each CDR3 is given without its conserved first and last residue.

v_call	j_call	cdr3_aa
TRBV27	NA	ASRLPGTGMSEQY
TRBV2	TRBJ2-3	ASSVNLSRDTQY
TRBV28	TRBJ1-1	ASSIGTPNTEAF
TRBV28	TRBJ1-5	ASARDRNNQPQH
TRBV7-3	TRBJ2-7	ASSLKGTPRVYEQY
TRBV30	TRBJ1-3	AWSLGSSGNTIY
TRBV19	TRBJ2-5	ASSIGGSGNQETQY
TRBV5-6	TRBJ1-5	ASSLASNQPQH
TRBV15	TRBJ1-4	ATSLTGSTNEKLF
TRBV11-3	TRBJ2-1	ASSRTSGGAYNEQF
TRBV18	TRBJ2-3	ASSPQGAADTQY
TRBV2	TRBJ2-2	ASSGTGGPTGELF
TRBV2	TRBJ1-1	ASSGRYRGTEAF
TRBV30	TRBJ2-2	AWSVQNTGELF
TRBV28	TRBJ1-2	ASRAGGAMGYT
TRBV28	TRBJ2-1	ASSRGLAGYNEQF
TRBV6-5	TRBJ1-4	ASSYSAGNEKLF
TRBV28	TRBJ1-5	ASSNRQGLA
TRBV28	TRBJ1-1	ASSATGLTEAF
TRBV6-5	TRBJ2-1	ASRVAGGYNEQF
TRBV7-2	TRBJ1-2	ASSEHVNYGYT
TRBV6-5	TRBJ2-7	ASSYSMAGAYEQY
TRBV5-8	TRBJ2-7	ASSRAGTGTYEQY
TRBV5-4	TRBJ2-6	ASSLNRQSLSGANVLT
TRBV27	TRBJ1-4	ASNRQGPNEKLF
TRBV7-7	TRBJ2-1	ASSLSSGGSYNEQF
TRBV28	TRBJ1-4	ASSRDPNEKLF
TRBV7-7	TRBJ2-1	ASSLSPGTGFNEQF
TRBV10-3	TRBJ2-1	ATSLGAKQNEQF
TRBV25-1	TRBJ2-7	ASSAGGITTYEQY
TRBV7-2	TRBJ1-1	ASKGENTEAF
TRBV25-1	TRBJ2-3	ASSDRQGRDTQY
TRBV6-1	TRBJ2-7	ATTPGAYEQY
TRBV28	TRBJ1-5	ASSLGGQPQH
TRBV6-5	TRBJ1-1	ASSYAQANTEAF
TRBV11-3	TRBJ2-7	ASSSTGYEQY
TRBV4-1	TRBJ2-1	ASSQGRNPREQF
TRBV19	TRBJ2-3	ASSLNGQGATDTQY
TRBV29-1	TRBJ2-7	SVGTGGNEQY